This record covers a single TCR beta chain. In its sample, this clonotype was seen many times. The clone's antigen remains unknown. Base qualities are not provided; no much larger clone lies one nucleotide away. Trimming removed 5 bases from V and 7 bases from J, leaving 18 bases between the germline ends. Spanning cysteine to phenylalanine, the CDR3 consists of 15 amino acids. The sequence is cut down to CDR3 DNA, 45 bases in frame from base 1. The germline V gene sets CDR1 to SGHTA and CDR2 to FQGTGA. Amplification of TCR beta CDR3 regions was carried out from RNA transcripts. The TCR CDR3 was subjected to a first round of RT-PCR using the HTBI primer set and the Qiagen OneStep RT-PCR kit. A second multiplex PCR round built the libraries, followed by size selection and purification. The libraries were sequenced on an Illumina HiSeq2000 using paired-end 100 bp reads. The source study handled its data this way. SOAPnuke was used to process the raw data, with reads discarded if the reads contained adapters or uncalled bases, had a mean Phred below 15, or lacked an exact constant-primer or identifier match. COPE v1.2.5 was used to merge high-quality paired reads, and clonotypes were defined as unique nucleotide sequences. MiTCR v1.1 was used to align clonotypes to the IMGT TRBV, TRBD and TRBJ reference segments. The analysis was restricted to V-J combinations with a frequency above 0.0001, which together covered about 99% of the repertoires. A TCS score was defined as the ratio of F50 (clonal expansion) to E x V (chaos), with BLOSUM62-based TCRdist applied between CDR3 peptides within each V-J. Welch's t-statistics and random forest reduced roughly 530 V-J features to roughly 13, which were used in a naive Bayes classifier (R e1071). The public reads were reprocessed in TCRdb via fastp at Q25 and MiXCR, keeping in-frame beta chains. Under each unique CDR3 protein, matching rows form one entry showing the most common genes and DNA. These V and J calls originate from TCRdb's pipeline instead of the authors' own analysis. The sample table records approximately 400,000 distinct CDR3 sequences; around 25% of these occur just once. Roughly 70% of the sample is taken by the ten largest.

This sample is part of a study of T cells in Graves' hyperthyroidism and ophthalmopathy (dated by TCRdb to between 2018 and 2020). Context from the whole study: Peripheral blood was sampled at the time of initial diagnosis, prior to any treatment. A discovery cohort of approximately 97 patients, roughly 43 with Graves' ophthalmopathy and under 60 with stable Graves' hyperthyroidism, was used to find distinguishing TCR V-J signatures. Prospective prediction of ophthalmopathy was tested in an independent validation cohort consisting of 18 to 20 hyperthyroidism patients and approximately 16 patients who later progressed to ophthalmopathy. The 100 discovery patients were randomly split 7:3 into training and test sets. In addition, the study compared T-cell repertoires in thyroid tissue and in blood from 6 or 7 Graves' hyperthyroidism patients. Once sampling was done, hyperthyroidism patients were given methimazole at a starting dose of 30 mg daily, whereas ophthalmopathy patients were given high-dose intravenous methylprednisolone. The paper reports TCR Vbeta CDR3 sequencing of over 120 peripheral blood samples: approximately 41 ophthalmopathy, 70 to 85 hyperthyroidism and approximately 17 progressor patients.

Stable Graves' hyperthyroidism was defined as the absence of progression to ophthalmopathy over 18 months of follow-up. Hyperthyroidism patients were newly diagnosed, with disease duration under 2 months, and aged 18 to 65 years. The study excluded patients with uncontrolled infections, other autoimmune diseases, pregnancy or lactation. Diagnoses relied on clinical symptoms, serum thyroxine and TRAb, thyroid ultrasound and orbital computed tomography. PBMCs were separated from 7.5 to 10 ml of fresh peripheral blood using Ficoll-Paque density gradient centrifugation. Total RNA was extracted with Trizol reagent, and quality was checked on an Agilent 2100 Bioanalyzer. Overall study outcomes, separate from this receptor: In validation, progression to ophthalmopathy was predicted by the model with 55% to 71% sensitivity and around 76% specificity, a median of 6.5 months before onset. No statistical method was used to fix the sample size in advance, and group allocation was not hidden from the investigators. A 13 V-J signature model separated ophthalmopathy from stable hyperthyroidism, with about 90% sensitivity and around 84% specificity in cross-validation and 80%/75% in testing. Most expanded thyroid clonotypes (frequency above 0.001) were also found in blood, which suggests that blood repertoires may mirror thyroid immune responses.

The sequence links TRBV7-3 to TRBJ2-1, with TRBD2 tentatively as D gene (5 bases match). This clonotype was obtained from a man aged 50-60 years with Graves' hyperthyroidism. The specimen was blood. The DNA sequence is TGTGCCAGCAGCGCCAAGGTCGGCCCGGGGAATGAGCAGTTCTTC. The translation is CASSAKVGPGNEQFF.